This T cell receptor (beta chain) was retrieved from a study of CD8 T cells in Susac syndrome. Reverse transcription of 0.5 to 1 ug RNA was performed with random hexamers. immunoSEQ multiplex PCR amplified TCR beta CDR3 across 54 Vbeta, 13 Jbeta. TCRdb reanalysed the immunoSEQ multiplex PCR reads using MiXCR and keeps one entry per CDR3 protein. This sample has about 210,000 distinct CDR3 sequences; about 95% occur once, and the top ten carry 0.095%. Germline assignment: CDR1 SGHRS and CDR2 YFSETQ. Deletions cut 4 bases from V and 2 bases from J, with 16 bases between. The CDR3 spans 15 residues. Sequencing of TCR beta was carried out in blood CD8+ and CD4+ T cells. The authors negatively isolated CD8+ and CD4+ T cells and FACS-enriched TEMRA cells.

The chain links TRBV5-1 to TRBJ2-7, with D tentatively TRBD1 (6 bases). This receptor was taken from a human donor with multiple sclerosis. Sequencing used CD4+ T cells from PBMCs. In nucleotides, the CDR3 is TGCGCCAGCAGCCCCGGCCATGGGGGCCCCTACGAGCAGTACTTC. Encoded protein: CASSPGHGGPYEQYF.